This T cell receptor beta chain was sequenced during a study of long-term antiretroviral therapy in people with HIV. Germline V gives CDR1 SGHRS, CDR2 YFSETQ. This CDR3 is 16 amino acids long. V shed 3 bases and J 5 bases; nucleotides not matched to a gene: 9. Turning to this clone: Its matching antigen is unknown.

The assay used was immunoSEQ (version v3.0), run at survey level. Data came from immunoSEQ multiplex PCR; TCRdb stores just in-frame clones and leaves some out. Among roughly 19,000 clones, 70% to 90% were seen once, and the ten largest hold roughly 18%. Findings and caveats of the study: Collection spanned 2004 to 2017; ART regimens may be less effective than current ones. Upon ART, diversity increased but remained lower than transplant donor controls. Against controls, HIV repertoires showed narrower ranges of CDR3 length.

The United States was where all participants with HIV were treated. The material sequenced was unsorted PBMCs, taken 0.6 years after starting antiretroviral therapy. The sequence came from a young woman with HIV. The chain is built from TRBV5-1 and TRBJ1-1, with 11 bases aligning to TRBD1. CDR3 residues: CASSWGLGTGGTEAFF. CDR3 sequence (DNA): TGCGCCAGCAGCTGGGGCCTCGGGACAGGGGGAACTGAAGCTTTCTTT.